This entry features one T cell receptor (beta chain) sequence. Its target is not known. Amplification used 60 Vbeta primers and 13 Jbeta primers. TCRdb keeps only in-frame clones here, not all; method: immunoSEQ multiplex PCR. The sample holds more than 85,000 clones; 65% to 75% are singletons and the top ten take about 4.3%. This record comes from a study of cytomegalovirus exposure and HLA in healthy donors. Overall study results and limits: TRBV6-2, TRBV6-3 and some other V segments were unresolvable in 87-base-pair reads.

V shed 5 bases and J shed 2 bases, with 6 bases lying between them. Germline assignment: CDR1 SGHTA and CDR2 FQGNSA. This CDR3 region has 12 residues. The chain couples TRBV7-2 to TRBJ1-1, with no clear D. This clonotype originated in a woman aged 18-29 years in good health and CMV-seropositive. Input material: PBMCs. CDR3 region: CASSPYNTEAFF. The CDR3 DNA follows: TGTGCCAGCAGCCCTTATAACACTGAAGCTTTCTTT.